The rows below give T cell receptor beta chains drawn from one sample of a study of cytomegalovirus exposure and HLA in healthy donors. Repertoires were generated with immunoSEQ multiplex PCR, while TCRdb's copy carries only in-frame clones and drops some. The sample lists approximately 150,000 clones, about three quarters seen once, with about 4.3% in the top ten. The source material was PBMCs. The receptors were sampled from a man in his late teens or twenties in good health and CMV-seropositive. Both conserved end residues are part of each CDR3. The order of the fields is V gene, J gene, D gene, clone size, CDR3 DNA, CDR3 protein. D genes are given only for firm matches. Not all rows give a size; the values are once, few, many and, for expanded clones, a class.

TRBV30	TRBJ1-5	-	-	TGTGCCTGGACCCAGACAGGCGACCATCAGCCCCAGCATTTT	CAWTQTGDHQPQHF
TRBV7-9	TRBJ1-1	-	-	TGTGCCAGCACTCCTGGTGGGGCGAACACTGAAGCTTTCTTT	CASTPGGANTEAFF
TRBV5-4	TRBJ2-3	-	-	TGTGCCAGCAGCCTCGCCAACACCGCAGATACGCAGTATTTT	CASSLANTADTQYF
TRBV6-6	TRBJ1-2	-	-	TGTGCCAGCAGTCCCCCGGGTAACTATGGCTACACCTTC	CASSPPGNYGYTF
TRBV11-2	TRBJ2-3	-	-	TGTGCCAGCAGCATTGGGGACTCGTGGTACACAGATACGCAGTATTTT	CASSIGDSWYTDTQYF
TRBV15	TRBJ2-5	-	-	TGTGCCACCAGCAGAGGGACAGGGGGGAGCGGGAGGACCCAAGAGACCCAGTACTTC	CATSRGTGGSGRTQETQYF
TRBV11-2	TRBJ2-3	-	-	TGTGCCAGCAGCCCCGGGAGAAATCGCGACACAGATACGCAGTATTTT	CASSPGRNRDTDTQYF
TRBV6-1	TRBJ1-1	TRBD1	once	TGTGCCAGCAGTACAAGGGACAGGAACGCTGAAGCTTTCTTT	CASSTRDRNAEAFF
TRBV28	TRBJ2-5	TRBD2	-	TGTGCCAGCAGCACGGGGGGGGAGACCCAGTACTTC	CASSTGGETQYF
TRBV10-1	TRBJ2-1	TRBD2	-	TGCGCCAGCAGTGGCTCCGCTAGCGGGAGGGCCGGAGCCTACAATGAGCAGTTCTTC	CASSGSASGRAGAYNEQFF
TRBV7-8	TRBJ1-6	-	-	TGTGCCAGCAGCCCGGCGGACAGATTTAATTCACCCCTCCACTTT	CASSPADRFNSPLHF
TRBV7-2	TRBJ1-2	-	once	TGTGCCAGCAGCTCACAAGGGGGGGAAGCTTATGGCTACACCTTC	CASSSQGGEAYGYTF
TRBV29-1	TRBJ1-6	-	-	TGCAGCGTCCGTACTTCTAGCTCCTATAATTCACCCCTCCACTTT	CSVRTSSSYNSPLHF
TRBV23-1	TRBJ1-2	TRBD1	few	TGCGCCAGCAGTCAAAGAGAATGGACAGGGGGTGGCAGGGACACCTTC	CASSQREWTGGGRDTF
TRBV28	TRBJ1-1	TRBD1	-	TGTGCCAGCAGGGAATCGACAGGGTATAATATCGGTTTCTTT	CASRESTGYNIGFF
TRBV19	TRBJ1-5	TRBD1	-	TGTGCCAGTAGTATAATCTCCTATGACAGGGGCAATCAGCCCCAGCATTTT	CASSIISYDRGNQPQHF
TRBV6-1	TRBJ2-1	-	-	TGTGCCAGCAGTGAAGCGCGGAACCACTACAATGAGCAGTTCTTC	CASSEARNHYNEQFF
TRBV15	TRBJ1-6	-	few	TGTGCCACCAGCAGAGATCCAGGGAATTCACCCCTCCACTTT	CATSRDPGNSPLHF
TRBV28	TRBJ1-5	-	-	TGTGCCAGTTTGGGGGCGCAGGCATACATCAATCAGCCCCAGCATTTT	CASLGAQAYINQPQHF
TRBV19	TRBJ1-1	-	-	TGTGCCAGTAGGCGTGGGGAGGGGGGGTTTGAAGCTTTCTTT	CASRRGEGGFEAFF
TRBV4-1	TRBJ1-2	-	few	TGCGCCAGCAGCCCAGGGGATCGTCACTATGGCTACACCTTC	CASSPGDRHYGYTF
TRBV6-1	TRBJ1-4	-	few	TGTGCCAGCAGTGAAGCTCGAGGACAGAGGGGATGGGAAAAACTGTTTTTT	CASSEARGQRGWEKLFF
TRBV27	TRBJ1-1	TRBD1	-	TGTGCCAGCAGTTTCCGACAGGGGGGTACTGAAGCTTTCTTT	CASSFRQGGTEAFF
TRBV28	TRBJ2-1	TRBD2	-	TGTGCCAGCAGTTCCCTAGCGGGGGGGTACAATGAGCAGTTCTTC	CASSSLAGGYNEQFF
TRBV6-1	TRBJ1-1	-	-	TGTGCCAGCAGTGCAGGGATGAACACTGAAGCTTTCTTT	CASSAGMNTEAFF
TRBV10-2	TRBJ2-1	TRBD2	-	TGCGCCAGCAGTAATCGACTAGCGGGAACCCCGGGCTCCTACAATGAGCAGTTCTTC	CASSNRLAGTPGSYNEQFF
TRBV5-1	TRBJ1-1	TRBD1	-	TGCGCCAGCAGCTTGGAGGGACAGGGAGGCACTGAAGCTTTCTTT	CASSLEGQGGTEAFF
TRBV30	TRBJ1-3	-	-	TGTGCCTGGGGTTTTGAGTGGAACACCATATATTTT	CAWGFEWNTIYF
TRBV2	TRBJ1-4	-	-	TGTGCCGCACGCCAGGGTACAGGGAAAAATGAAAAACTGTTTTTT	CAARQGTGKNEKLFF
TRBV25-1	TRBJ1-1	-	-	TGTGCCAGCAGGGGCAGGACAGCCCATACTGAAGCTTTCTTT	CASRGRTAHTEAFF
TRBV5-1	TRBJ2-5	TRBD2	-	TGCGCCAGCAGCCCGGGGCTAGCGGGCCAAGAGACCCAGTACTTC	CASSPGLAGQETQYF
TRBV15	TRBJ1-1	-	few	TGTGCCACCAGCAGAGATCAGGGATTTAACACTGAAGCTTTCTTT	CATSRDQGFNTEAFF
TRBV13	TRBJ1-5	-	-	TGTGCCAGCAGCTTAGGGGCGGGGAGCAATCAGCCCCAGCATTTT	CASSLGAGSNQPQHF
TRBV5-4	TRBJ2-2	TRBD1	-	TGTGCCAGCAGCTCTCCCGGGACAGGGGGGACCGGGGAGCTGTTTTTT	CASSSPGTGGTGELFF
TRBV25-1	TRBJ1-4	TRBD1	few	TGTGCCAGCAGTGAATCCACAGGGGTCGGAAAACTGTTTTTT	CASSESTGVGKLFF
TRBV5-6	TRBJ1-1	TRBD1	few	TGTGCCAGCAGCCCTCAGGGGGATTGGGTGCAGAACACTGAAGCTTTCTTT	CASSPQGDWVQNTEAFF